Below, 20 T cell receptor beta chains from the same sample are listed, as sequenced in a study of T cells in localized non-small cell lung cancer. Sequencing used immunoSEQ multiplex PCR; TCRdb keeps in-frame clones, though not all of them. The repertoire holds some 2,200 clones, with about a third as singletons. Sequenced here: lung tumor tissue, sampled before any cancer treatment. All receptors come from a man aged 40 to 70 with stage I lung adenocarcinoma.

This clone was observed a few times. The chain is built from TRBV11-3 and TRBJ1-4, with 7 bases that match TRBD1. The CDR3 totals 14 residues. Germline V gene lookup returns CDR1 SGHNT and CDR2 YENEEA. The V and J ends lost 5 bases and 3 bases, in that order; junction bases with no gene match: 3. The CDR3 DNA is TGTGCCAGCAGCCGGGACAGAGCTAATGAAAAACTGTTTTTT. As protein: CASSRDRANEKLFF.

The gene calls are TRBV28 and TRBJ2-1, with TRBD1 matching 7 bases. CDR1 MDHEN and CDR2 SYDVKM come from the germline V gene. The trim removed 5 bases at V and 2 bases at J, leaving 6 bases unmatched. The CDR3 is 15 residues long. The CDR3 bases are TGTGCCAGCAGTCTTCCGGGACAGACCTACAATGAGCAGTTCTTC. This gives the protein CASSLPGQTYNEQFF.

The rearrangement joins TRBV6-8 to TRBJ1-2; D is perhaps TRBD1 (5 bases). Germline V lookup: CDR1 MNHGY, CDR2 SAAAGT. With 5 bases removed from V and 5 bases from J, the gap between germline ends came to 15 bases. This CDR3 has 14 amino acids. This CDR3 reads CASSGGTLRYGYTF. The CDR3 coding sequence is TGTGCCAGCAGTGGGGGGACCTTACGGTATGGCTACACCTTC.

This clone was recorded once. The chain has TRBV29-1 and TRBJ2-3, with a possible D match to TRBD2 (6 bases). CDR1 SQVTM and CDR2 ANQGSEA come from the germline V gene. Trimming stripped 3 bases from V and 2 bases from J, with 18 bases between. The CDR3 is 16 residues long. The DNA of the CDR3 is TGCAGCGTTGATGGCCTGGGGGGATCTGCCACAGATACGCAGTATTTT. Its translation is CSVDGLGGSATDTQYF.

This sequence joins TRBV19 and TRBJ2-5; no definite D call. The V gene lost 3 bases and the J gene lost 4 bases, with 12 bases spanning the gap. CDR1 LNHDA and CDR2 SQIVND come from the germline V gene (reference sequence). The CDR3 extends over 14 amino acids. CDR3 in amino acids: CASSIRPGRETQYF. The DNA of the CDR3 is TGTGCCAGTAGTATTCGGCCGGGTAGAGAGACCCAGTACTTC. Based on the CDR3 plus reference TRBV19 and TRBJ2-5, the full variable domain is DGGITQSPKYLFRKEGQNVTLSCEQNLNHDAMYWYRQDPGQGLRLIYYSQIVNDFQKGDIAEGYSVSREKKESFPLTVTSAQKNPTAFYLCASSIRPGRETQYFGPGTRLLVL.

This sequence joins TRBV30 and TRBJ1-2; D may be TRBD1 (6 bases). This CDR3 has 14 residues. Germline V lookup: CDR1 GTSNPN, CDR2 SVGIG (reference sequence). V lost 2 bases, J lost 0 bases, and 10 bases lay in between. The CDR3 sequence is CAWSLGGTNYGYTF. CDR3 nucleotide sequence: TGTGCCTGGAGTTTGGGGGGCACTAACTATGGCTACACCTTC.

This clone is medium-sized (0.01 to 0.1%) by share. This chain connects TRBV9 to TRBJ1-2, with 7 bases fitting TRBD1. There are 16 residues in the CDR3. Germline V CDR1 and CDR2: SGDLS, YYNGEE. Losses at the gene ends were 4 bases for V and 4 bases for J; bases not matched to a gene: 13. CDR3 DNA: TGTGCCAGCAGCTTCCGGGCCTCGACAGGGCCCTATGGCTACACCTTC. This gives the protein CASSFRASTGPYGYTF. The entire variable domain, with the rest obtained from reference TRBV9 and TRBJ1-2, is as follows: DSGVTQTPKHLITATGQRVTLRCSPRSGDLSVYWYQQSLDQGLQFLIQYYNGEERAKGNILERFSAQQFPDLHSELNLSSLELGDSALYFCASSFRASTGPYGYTFGSGTRLTVV.

In nucleotides, the CDR3 is TGTGCCAGCAGGAAGGACAGACTCAAAAACATTCAGTACTTC. This gives the protein CASRKDRLKNIQYF. The chain employs TRBV6-8 and TRBJ2-4; D may be TRBD1 (6 bases). V lost 6 bases, J lost 3 bases, and 12 bases lay in between. This CDR3 spans 14 amino acids. Germline V gives CDR1 MNHGY, CDR2 SAAAGT.

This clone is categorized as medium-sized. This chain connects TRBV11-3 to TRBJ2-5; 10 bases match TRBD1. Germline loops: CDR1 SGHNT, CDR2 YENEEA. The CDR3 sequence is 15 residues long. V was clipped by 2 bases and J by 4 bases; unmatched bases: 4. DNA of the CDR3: TGTGCCAGCAGCTTAATGACAGGGGGCGCAGAGACCCAGTACTTC. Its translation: CASSLMTGGAETQYF.

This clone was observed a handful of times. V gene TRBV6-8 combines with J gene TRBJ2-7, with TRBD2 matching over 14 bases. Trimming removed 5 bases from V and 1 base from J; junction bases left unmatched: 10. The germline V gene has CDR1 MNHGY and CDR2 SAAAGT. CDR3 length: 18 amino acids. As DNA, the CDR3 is TGTGCCAGCAGTCGGCTGGGACTAGCGGGGGATAAATCCTACGAGCAGTACTTC. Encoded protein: CASSRLGLAGDKSYEQYF.

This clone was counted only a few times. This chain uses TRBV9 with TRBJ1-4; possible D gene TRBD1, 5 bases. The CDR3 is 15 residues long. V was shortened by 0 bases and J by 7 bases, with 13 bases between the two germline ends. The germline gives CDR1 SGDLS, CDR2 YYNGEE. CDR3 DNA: TGTGCCAGCAGCGTAGCTCCAGGGTTGGGTGAAAAACTGTTTTTT. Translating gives CASSVAPGLGEKLFF.

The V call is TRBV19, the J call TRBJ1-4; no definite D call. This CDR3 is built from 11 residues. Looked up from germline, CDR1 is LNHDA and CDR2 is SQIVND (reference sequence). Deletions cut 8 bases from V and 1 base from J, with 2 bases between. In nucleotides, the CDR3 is TGTGCCAGTGGAACTAATGAAAAACTGTTTTTT. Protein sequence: CASGTNEKLFF. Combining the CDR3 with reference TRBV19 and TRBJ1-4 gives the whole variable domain DGGITQSPKYLFRKEGQNVTLSCEQNLNHDAMYWYRQDPGQGLRLIYYSQIVNDFQKGDIAEGYSVSREKKESFPLTVTSAQKNPTAFYLCASGTNEKLFFGSGTQLSVL.

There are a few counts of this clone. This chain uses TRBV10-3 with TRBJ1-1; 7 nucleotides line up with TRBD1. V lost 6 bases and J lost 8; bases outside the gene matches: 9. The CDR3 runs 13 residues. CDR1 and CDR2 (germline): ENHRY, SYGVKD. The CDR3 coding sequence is TGTGCCATCAGGGGGACAGCAAACTTGGAAGCTTTCTTT. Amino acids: CAIRGTANLEAFF.

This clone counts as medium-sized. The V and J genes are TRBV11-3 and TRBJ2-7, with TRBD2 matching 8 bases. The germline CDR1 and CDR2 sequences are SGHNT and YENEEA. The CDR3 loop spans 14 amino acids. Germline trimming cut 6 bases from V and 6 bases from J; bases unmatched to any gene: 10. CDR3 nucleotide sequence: TGTGCCAGCAGGAGCGGGAGTGGCGTGGGCGAGCAGTACTTC. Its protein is CASRSGSGVGEQYF.

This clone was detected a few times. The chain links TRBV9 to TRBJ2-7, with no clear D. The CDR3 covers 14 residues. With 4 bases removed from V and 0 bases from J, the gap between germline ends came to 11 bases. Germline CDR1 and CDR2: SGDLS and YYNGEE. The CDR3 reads CASSQTATSYEQYF. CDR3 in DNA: TGTGCCAGCAGCCAGACCGCCACCTCCTACGAGCAGTACTTC.

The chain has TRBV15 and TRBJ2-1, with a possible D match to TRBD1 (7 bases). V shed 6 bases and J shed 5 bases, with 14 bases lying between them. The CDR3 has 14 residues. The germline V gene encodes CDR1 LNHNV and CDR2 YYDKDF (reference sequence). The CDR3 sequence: CATRVEGTDNEQFF. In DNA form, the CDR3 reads TGTGCCACCAGGGTGGAGGGGACAGACAATGAGCAGTTCTTC.

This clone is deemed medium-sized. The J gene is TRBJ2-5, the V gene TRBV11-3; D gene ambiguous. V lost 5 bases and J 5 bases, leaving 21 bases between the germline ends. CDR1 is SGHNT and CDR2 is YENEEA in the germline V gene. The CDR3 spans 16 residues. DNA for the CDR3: TGTGCCAGCAGCGCGGCCCCGATCTCGGTCGGGGAGACCCAGTACTTC. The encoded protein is CASSAAPISVGETQYF. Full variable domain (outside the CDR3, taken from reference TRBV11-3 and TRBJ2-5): EAGVVQSPRYKIIEKKQPVAFWCNPISGHNTLYWYLQNLGQGPELLIRYENEEAVDDSQLPKDRFSAERLKGVDSTLKIQPAELGDSAVYLCASSAAPISVGETQYFGPGTRLLVL.

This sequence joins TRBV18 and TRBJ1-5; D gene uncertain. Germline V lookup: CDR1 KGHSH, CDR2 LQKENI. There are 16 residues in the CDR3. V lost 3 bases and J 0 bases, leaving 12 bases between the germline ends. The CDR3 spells CASSPLGASSNQPQHF. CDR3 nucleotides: TGTGCCAGCTCACCCCTCGGAGCGAGTAGCAATCAGCCCCAGCATTTT.

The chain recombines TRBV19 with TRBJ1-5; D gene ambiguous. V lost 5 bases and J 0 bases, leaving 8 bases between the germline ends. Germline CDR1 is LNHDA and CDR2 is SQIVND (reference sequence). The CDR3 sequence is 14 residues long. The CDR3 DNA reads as TGTGCCAGTAGTGCCGGTCTTAGCAATCAGCCCCAGCATTTT. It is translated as CASSAGLSNQPQHF.

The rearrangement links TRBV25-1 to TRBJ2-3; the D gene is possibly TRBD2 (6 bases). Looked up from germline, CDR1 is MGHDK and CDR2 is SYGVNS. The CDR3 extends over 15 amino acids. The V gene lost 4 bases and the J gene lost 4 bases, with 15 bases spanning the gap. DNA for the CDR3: TGTGCCAGCAGTGCTTGGAGGGGAAGCGCAGATACGCAGTATTTT. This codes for CASSAWRGSADTQYF.